The next 17 T cell receptor beta chains were all read from a single sample in a study of naive and memory T cell subsets. Both TRBC1 and TRBC2 were covered by a beta constant-region primer of two equimolar oligonucleotides. Four rounds of PCR amplified the ligated cDNA using nested alpha and beta constant-region primers plus SP2. TCRdb reprocessed the UMI-ligation and nested PCR reads via MiXCR and lists one record per CDR3 protein. Of more than 95,000 distinct CDR3 sequences detected, about 14% appear once; the ten largest clones hold about 3%. Findings of the study overall: Especially in CD8 cells, naive repertoires contained a few larger clonotypes, possibly CD45RA-re-expressing memory cells.

These receptors' targets are unknown. The sequenced material came from naive CD8+ T cells from blood. Every receptor here comes from a human donor in good health.

This clonotype was seen repeatedly, ten times or more. The chain links TRBV12-3 or TRBV12-4 to TRBJ1-3, with D unclear. The V end lost 5 bases, the J end lost 0 bases, and 11 bases lay between the germline ends. This CDR3 comprises 15 residues. DNA of the CDR3: TGTGCCAGCAGTGAGAGTGGAGTCTCTGGAAACACCATATATTTT. Translation gives CASSESGVSGNTIYF.

This clonotype was found a few times. CDR3 sequence reads: CSARDRGFYEQYF. As DNA, the CDR3 is TGCAGTGCTAGGGACAGGGGGTTCTACGAGCAGTACTTC. The J gene is TRBJ2-7, the V gene TRBV20-1; the match to TRBD1 covers 10 bases. The germline V gene has CDR1 DFQATT and CDR2 SNEGSKA (reference sequence). V was clipped by 3 bases and J by 3 bases; unmatched bases: 2. The CDR3 consists of 13 residues.

This clonotype was seen more than once but under ten times. CDR3 bases: TGCAGTGCTAGAGGGACAGGCAGCTCCTATAATTCACCCCTCCACTTT. It specifies CSARGTGSSYNSPLHF. This rearrangement joins TRBV20-1 to TRBJ1-6; TRBD1 aligns across 7 bases. Germline V gene data show CDR1 as DFQATT and CDR2 as SNEGSKA (reference sequence). The ends lost 1 base at V and 0 bases at J; junction bases unmatched: 3. The CDR3 sequence is 16 residues long.

This clonotype has a count of ten or more. CDR3 protein: CSVDFSGILNEQFF. In DNA, the CDR3 is TGCAGCGTTGATTTTAGCGGGATCCTCAATGAGCAGTTCTTC. The J gene is TRBJ2-1, the V gene TRBV29-1, with TRBD2 matching 8 bases. The CDR3 spans 14 residues. The V and J ends lost 3 bases and 6 bases, in that order; junction bases with no gene match: 7. The germline V gene has CDR1 SQVTM and CDR2 ANQGSEA.

V usage is TRBV7-9 and J usage is TRBJ2-2; 8 bases agree with TRBD1. Germline values: CDR1 SEHNR, CDR2 FQNEAQ (reference sequence). The CDR3 contains 15 residues. J lost 3 bases, V lost 3 bases, and 3 bases had no gene match. CDR3 nucleotides: TGTGCCAGCAGCTTTCACAGGGGGGACACCGGGGAGCTGTTTTTT. This sequence encodes CASSFHRGDTGELFF.

V usage is TRBV30 and J usage is TRBJ2-5; a possible D gene is TRBD2 (6 bases). The CDR3 is 13 residues long. Germline lookup yields CDR1 GTSNPN and CDR2 SVGIG (reference sequence). V lost 5 bases and J 5 bases, leaving 15 bases between the germline ends. The CDR3: CAWGDWGFETQYF. The CDR3 nucleotides are TGTGCCTGGGGGGACTGGGGGTTTGAGACCCAGTACTTC.

The V gene is TRBV7-9, the J gene TRBJ2-7; D gene unclear. V was shortened by 5 bases and J by 0 bases, with 17 bases between the two germline ends. This CDR3 has 16 amino acids. Germline lookup yields CDR1 SEHNR and CDR2 FQNEAQ (reference sequence). CDR3 sequence: CASSPTGWHSSYEQYF. The CDR3 DNA sequence: TGTGCCAGCAGCCCAACCGGGTGGCATAGCTCCTACGAGCAGTACTTC.

This clonotype has only a few counts. CDR3 amino acids: CASSQDEGFNEQFF. CDR3 bases: TGTGCCAGCAGCCAAGATGAGGGGTTCAATGAGCAGTTCTTC. The V gene is TRBV4-2, the J gene TRBJ2-1; D could derive from TRBD1 or TRBD2 (5 bases each). This CDR3 is 14 amino acids long. CDR1 LGHNA and CDR2 YNFKEQ come from the germline V gene. Trimming took 0 bases from V and 6 from J, leaving 9 bases between them.

In this sample, this clonotype turned up many times. The J gene is TRBJ2-7, the V gene TRBV7-9; D gene ambiguous. This CDR3 comprises 12 residues. The germline V gene has CDR1 SEHNR and CDR2 FQNEAQ (reference sequence). V dropped 4 bases and J dropped 0 bases, with 4 bases sitting between them. The CDR3 nucleotides are TGTGCCAGCAGCTATGGCTCCTACGAGCAGTACTTC. It translates to CASSYGSYEQYF.

This clonotype was found a few times. The chain links TRBV9 to TRBJ2-7; 10 bases are shared with TRBD2. The germline gives CDR1 SGDLS, CDR2 YYNGEE. CDR3 length: 15 residues. Unmatched junction bases numbered 3, after V lost 3 bases and J lost 0 bases. The CDR3 spells CASSAGLADSYEQYF. In DNA, the CDR3 is TGTGCCAGCAGCGCCGGACTAGCGGACTCCTACGAGCAGTACTTC.

The V and J genes are TRBV4-3 and TRBJ2-4, with unresolved D. CDR3 size: 15 residues. The V gene's germline CDR1 is LGHNA and CDR2 YSLEER. The ends were cut back, 1 base at V and 8 bases at J, with 15 bases in the middle. For the CDR3, the DNA is TGCGCCAGCAGCCAAGGAGATCAGAACGTCGACATTCAGTACTTC. It yields the protein CASSQGDQNVDIQYF.

This chain joins TRBV7-8 and TRBJ1-1, with D perhaps TRBD1 (5 bases). The ends were cut back, 3 bases at V and 7 bases at J, with 12 bases in the middle. CDR3 length: 13 residues. CDR1 SGHVS and CDR2 FQNEAQ come from the germline V gene. CDR3 coding DNA: TGTGCCAGCAGCTTCGGGACGGTAGGTGAAGCTTTCTTT. Protein: CASSFGTVGEAFF.

This clonotype turned up a few times. The gene calls are TRBV7-9 and TRBJ2-5, with no clear D. V shed 0 bases and J shed 3 bases, with 11 bases lying between them. From germline, CDR1 is SEHNR and CDR2 FQNEAQ (reference sequence). The CDR3 is 15 residues long. The CDR3 loop reads CASSLASSGEETQYF. The CDR3 nucleotides read TGTGCCAGCAGCTTAGCGTCCTCCGGCGAAGAGACCCAGTACTTC. Using reference TRBV7-9 and TRBJ2-5 for the parts outside the CDR3, the full variable domain is DTGVSQNPRHKITKRGQNVTFRCDPISEHNRLYWYRQTLGQGPEFLTYFQNEAQLEKSRLLSDRFSAERPKGSFSTLEIQRTEQGDSAMYLCASSLASSGEETQYFGPGTRLLVL.

The chain carries TRBV6-2 or TRBV6-3 and TRBJ1-2; weak D call: TRBD1 (6 bases). This CDR3 has 14 amino acids. Trimming took off 7 bases at V and 1 base at J, with 13 bases between the two ends. CDR1 is MNHEY and CDR2 is SVGEGT in the germline V gene. CDR3 DNA: TGTGCCAGCACCGCCGGACAGAGTAACTATGGCTACACCTTC. This gives the protein CASTAGQSNYGYTF.

At least ten counts were recorded for this clonotype. DNA of the CDR3: TGTGCCAGCAGCTTAGGTTTGGGCAATGAGCAGTTCTTC. Translation gives CASSLGLGNEQFF. The chain couples TRBV13 to TRBJ2-1; no firm D call. CDR1 and CDR2 from the germline V gene are PRHDT and FYEKMQ (reference sequence). The CDR3 totals 13 residues. The V end was cut by 0 bases, the J end by 6 bases, with 6 bases between.

This clonotype was seen a handful of times. V gene TRBV6-5 combines with J gene TRBJ1-3; no clear D. V shed 7 bases and J shed 0 bases, with 10 bases lying between them. Germline V gives CDR1 MNHEY, CDR2 SVGAGI. The CDR3 has 14 residues. CDR3 DNA sequence: TGTGCCAGCATGTTGGGCCTCTCTGGAAACACCATATATTTT. Its protein product is CASMLGLSGNTIYF.

This chain links TRBV7-2 with TRBJ1-6; the match to TRBD1 covers 9 bases. J lost 1 base, V lost 4 bases, and 14 bases had no gene match. The CDR3 length is 20 residues. Germline CDR1 SGHTA, CDR2 FQGNSA. CDR3 in DNA: TGTGCCAGCAGCTCCCCCGGGACAGGGTACGAGTGGTCCTATAATTCACCCCTCCACTTT. Translating it yields CASSSPGTGYEWSYNSPLHF.